The TCR beta chain described here comes from a study of T cell responses to AZD1222 COVID-19 vaccine. Profiled with immunoSEQ multiplex PCR; TCRdb holds only in-frame clones, not every one. The table has about 85,000 clones, around 84% seen once. The CDR3 covers 17 residues. Germline assignment: CDR1 SGHRS and CDR2 YFSETQ. With 2 bases clipped from V and 0 bases from J, the junction kept 6 bases outside the gene matches. The TCR comes from an adult who received the AZD1222 COVID-19 vaccine. The sequenced sample was peripheral blood, obtained 28 days after the second AZD1222 dose. The chain recombines TRBV5-1 with TRBJ1-5; TRBD1 matches 9 bases. Here the CDR3 reads CASSLDRGGYSNQPQHF. Written as DNA, the CDR3 is TGCGCCAGCAGCTTAGACAGGGGGGGATATAGCAATCAGCCCCAGCATTTT. Complete variable domain (other parts from reference TRBV5-1 and TRBJ1-5): KAGVTQTPRYLIKTRGQQVTLSCSPISGHRSVSWYQQTPGQGLQFLFEYFSETQRNKGNFPGRFSGRQFSNSRSEMNVSTLELGDSALYLCASSLDRGGYSNQPQHFGDGTRLSIL.